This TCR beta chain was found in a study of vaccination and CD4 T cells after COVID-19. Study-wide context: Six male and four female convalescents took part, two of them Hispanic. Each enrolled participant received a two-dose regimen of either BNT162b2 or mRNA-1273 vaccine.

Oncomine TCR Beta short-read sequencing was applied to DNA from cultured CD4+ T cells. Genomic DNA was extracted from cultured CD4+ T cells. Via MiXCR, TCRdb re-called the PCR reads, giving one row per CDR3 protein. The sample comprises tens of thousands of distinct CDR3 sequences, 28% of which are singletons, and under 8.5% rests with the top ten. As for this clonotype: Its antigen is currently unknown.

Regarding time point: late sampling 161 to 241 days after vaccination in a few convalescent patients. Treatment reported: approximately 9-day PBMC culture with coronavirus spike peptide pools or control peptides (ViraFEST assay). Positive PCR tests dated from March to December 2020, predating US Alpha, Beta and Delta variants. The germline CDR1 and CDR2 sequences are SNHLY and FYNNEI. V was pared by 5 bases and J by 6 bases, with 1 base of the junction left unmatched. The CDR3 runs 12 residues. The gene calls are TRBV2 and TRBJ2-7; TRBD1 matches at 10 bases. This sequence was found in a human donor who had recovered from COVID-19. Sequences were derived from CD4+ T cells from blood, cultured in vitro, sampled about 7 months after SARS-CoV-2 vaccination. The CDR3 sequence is CASSRTGGEQYF. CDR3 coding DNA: TGTGCCAGCAGTCGGACAGGGGGCGAGCAGTACTTC.